This T cell receptor beta chain was sequenced in a study of chemoradiotherapy in HPV16-positive cancers. The trim removed 1 base at V and 3 bases at J, leaving 4 bases unmatched. CDR1 is SGHTA and CDR2 is FQGTGA in the germline V gene. The CDR3 extends over 15 amino acids. Repertoires were generated with immunoSEQ multiplex PCR, while TCRdb's copy carries only in-frame clones and drops some. Here the sample spans several thousand clones, about 75% being singletons. The sequence came from a human donor with HPV-associated anogenital cancer. The chain has TRBV7-3 and TRBJ2-7; 9 nucleotides match TRBD2. This specimen was collected from a patient who underwent chemoradiotherapy. CDR3 coding DNA: TGTGCCAGCAGCTTAATGTCTAGCGGGAACTACGAGCAGTACTTC. Amino acid sequence: CASSLMSSGNYEQYF.